The TCR beta chain described here comes from a study of blood T cells in healthy people across ages. Each donor's blood draw was ten milliliters of peripheral blood. A minimum of 6.5 million PBMCs was isolated per sample. Total RNA amounts of at least 5 micrograms were extracted per sample. Only a few counts were recorded for this clonotype. Antigen unknown. For the second PCR, which ran for roughly 7 to 11 cycles, a sample-barcoded 5' primer and a J-beta primer mix were used. TCRdb recomputed calls from the 5' RACE reads with MiXCR, one row per CDR3 protein. The repertoire holds 600,000 or so distinct CDR3 sequences, around 21% seen once, with roughly 3.7% in the top ten. Study findings and constraints: The recorded TCR beta diversity per million T cells decreased in a roughly linear manner with age.

What was sequenced was blood. This TCR derives from a man aged 70-80 years in good health.

CDR3 protein: CASRPWDYNEQFF. The CDR3 DNA reads TGCGCCAGCAGGCCCTGGGACTACAATGAGCAGTTCTTC. The chain links TRBV5-1 to TRBJ2-1; D remains ambiguous. Germline values: CDR1 SGHRS, CDR2 YFSETQ. Trimming took off 5 bases at V and 3 bases at J, with 9 bases between the two ends. The CDR3 length is 13 residues.